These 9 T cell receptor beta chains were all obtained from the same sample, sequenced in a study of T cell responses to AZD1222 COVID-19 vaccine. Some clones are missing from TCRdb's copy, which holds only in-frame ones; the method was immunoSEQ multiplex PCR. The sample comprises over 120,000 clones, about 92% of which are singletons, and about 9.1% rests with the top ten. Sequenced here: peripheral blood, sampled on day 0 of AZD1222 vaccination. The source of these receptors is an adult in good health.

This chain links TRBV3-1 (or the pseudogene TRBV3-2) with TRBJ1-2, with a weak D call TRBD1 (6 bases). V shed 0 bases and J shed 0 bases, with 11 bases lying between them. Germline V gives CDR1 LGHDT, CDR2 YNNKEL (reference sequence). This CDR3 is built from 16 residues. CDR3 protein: CASSQDRGVSNYGYTF. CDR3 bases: TGTGCCAGCAGCCAAGATAGGGGGGTCTCTAACTATGGCTACACCTTC.

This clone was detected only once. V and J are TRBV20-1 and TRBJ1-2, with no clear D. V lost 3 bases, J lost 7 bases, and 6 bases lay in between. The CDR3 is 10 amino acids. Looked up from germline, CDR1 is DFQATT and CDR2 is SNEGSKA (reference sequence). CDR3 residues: CSASSGGYTF. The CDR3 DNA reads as TGCAGTGCTAGCTCGGGTGGCTACACCTTC.

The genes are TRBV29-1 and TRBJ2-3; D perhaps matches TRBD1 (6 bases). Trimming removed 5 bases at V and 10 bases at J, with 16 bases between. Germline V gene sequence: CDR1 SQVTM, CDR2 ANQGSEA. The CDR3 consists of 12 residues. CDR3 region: CSVLPGEHPQYF. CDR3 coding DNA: TGCAGCGTTTTACCAGGGGAGCATCCGCAGTATTTT.

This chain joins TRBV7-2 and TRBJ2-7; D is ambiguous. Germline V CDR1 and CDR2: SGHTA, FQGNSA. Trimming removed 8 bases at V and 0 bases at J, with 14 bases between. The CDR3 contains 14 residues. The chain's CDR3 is CASSPPSLSYEQYF. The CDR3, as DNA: TGTGCCAGCTCTCCCCCCAGCCTCTCCTACGAGCAGTACTTC.

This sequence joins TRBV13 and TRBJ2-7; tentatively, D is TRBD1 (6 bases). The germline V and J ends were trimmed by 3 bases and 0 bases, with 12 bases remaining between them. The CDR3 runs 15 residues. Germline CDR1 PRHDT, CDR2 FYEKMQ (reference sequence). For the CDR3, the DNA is TGTGCCAGCAGCTTTTTCAGGGGTAACTCCTACGAGCAGTACTTC. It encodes CASSFFRGNSYEQYF.

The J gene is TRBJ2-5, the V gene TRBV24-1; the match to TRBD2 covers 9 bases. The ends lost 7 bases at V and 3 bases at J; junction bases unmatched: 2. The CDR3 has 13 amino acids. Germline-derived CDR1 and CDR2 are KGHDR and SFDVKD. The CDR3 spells CATRPSGEETQYF. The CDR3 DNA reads TGTGCCACCAGGCCTAGCGGGGAAGAGACCCAGTACTTC.

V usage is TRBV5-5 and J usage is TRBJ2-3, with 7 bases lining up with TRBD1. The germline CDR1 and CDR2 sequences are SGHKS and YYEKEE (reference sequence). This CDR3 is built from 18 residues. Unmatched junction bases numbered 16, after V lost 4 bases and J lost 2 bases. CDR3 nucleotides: TGTGCCAGCAGCCCAGAAACAGGGGTTAGAATAAACACAGATACGCAGTATTTT. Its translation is CASSPETGVRINTDTQYF.

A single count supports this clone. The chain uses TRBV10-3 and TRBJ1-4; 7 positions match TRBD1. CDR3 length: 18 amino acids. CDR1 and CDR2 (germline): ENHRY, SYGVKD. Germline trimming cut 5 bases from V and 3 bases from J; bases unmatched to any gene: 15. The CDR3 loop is CAISPADRTSRPNEKLFF. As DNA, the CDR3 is TGTGCCATCAGTCCCGCGGACAGGACATCCCGCCCTAATGAAAAACTGTTTTTT.

In DNA, the CDR3 is TGTGCCAGCAGCTTAGGGCGGACAGGGACAGAGCAGTTCTTC. As protein: CASSLGRTGTEQFF. The chain links TRBV11-2 to TRBJ2-1; 8 bases fit TRBD1. The germline V gene has CDR1 SGHAT and CDR2 FQNNGV. This CDR3 comprises 14 residues. Trimming took 1 base from V and 10 from J; bases not matched to a gene: 6.